The source of this T cell receptor beta chain is a study of T-cell reconstitution after alpha-beta-depleted transplantation in children. Regarding the study as a whole: The authors attributed T-cell counts and diversity one year after transplant mostly to newly produced T cells. Several hundred expanded graft clones reportedly supplied alpha-beta T cells about two months after transplant.

Unique molecular identifiers featured in how the TCRbeta library was prepared. TCRdb redid the calling of the PCR reads with MiXCR, one entry per CDR3 protein. The sample yields 450,000 to 600,000 distinct CDR3 sequences, approximately 12% seen once. CDR3 size: 15 residues. This clonotype was seen only a few times. Its antigen is unknown. The sequencing used PBMCs, mostly from graft donor cells, collected 360 days after TCRalphabeta/CD19-depleted stem cell transplant. The sequence derives from a male patient younger than 18 who had a stem cell transplant for acute myeloid leukemia, so the T cells may come from the graft donor. This chain connects TRBV21-1 to TRBJ2-5; the table calls TRBD2, which could not be checked here. TRBV21-1 is classified as a pseudogene. The CDR3 reads CASSERPRYQETQYF. For the CDR3, the DNA is TGTGCCAGCAGTGAAAGGCCCAGGTACCAAGAGACCCAGTACTTC.